These T cell receptor beta chains were read from a single sample in a study of post-analysis software for immune sequencing data. TCRdb re-analysed the PCR reads in MiXCR, keeping a single row per CDR3 protein. The sample holds hundreds of thousands of distinct CDR3 sequences, approximately 30% seen once. The sequenced sample consisted of blood. The receptors were gathered from a girl aged 10 to 17 with multiple sclerosis. The CDR3 runs from the conserved cysteine through the conserved F or W. The D gene is left open where the match is weak. Expanded clones are given a class, and other clones once, few, many or no size at all.

size	V	D	J	DNA	CDR3
NA	TRBV9	NA	TRBJ2-1	TGTGCCAGCAGCGCTAGCGTTGAGCAGTTCTTC	CASSASVEQFF
NA	TRBV5-1	NA	TRBJ1-1	TGCGCCAGCACTTCTGATCTTCATGAAGCTTTCTTT	CASTSDLHEAFF
NA	TRBV29-1	NA	TRBJ2-3	TGCAGCGTTGGACCTGCCACAGATACGCAGTATTTT	CSVGPATDTQYF
few	TRBV7-9	NA	TRBJ2-1	TGTGCCAGCAGCCCGTCATCCCGAAATGAGCAGTTCTTC	CASSPSSRNEQFF
NA	TRBV6-5	NA	TRBJ1-3	TGTGCCAGCAGTTACAGGCAGGGACTTTCTGGAAACACCATATATTTT	CASSYRQGLSGNTIYF
NA	TRBV5-4	TRBD2	TRBJ2-7	TGTGCCAGCAGCTTGGGAACTACGACTATCAGCGGGAGGTGGGACGAGCAGTACTTC	CASSLGTTTISGRWDEQYF
NA	TRBV20-1	NA	TRBJ2-7	TGCAGTGCCGGAGGAGGGACCTACGAGCAGTACTTC	CSAGGGTYEQYF
few	TRBV11-2	NA	TRBJ2-3	TGTGCCAGCAGCTGGGGGGCTCATACGCAGTATTTT	CASSWGAHTQYF
NA	TRBV20-1	NA	TRBJ2-2	TGCAGTCCTCGGCAGCTAAACACCGGGGAGCGGTTTTTT	CSPRQLNTGERFF
NA	TRBV2	TRBD1	TRBJ2-5	TGTGCCAGCAGCCGACAGGGGGTTCCTCAAGAGACCCAGTACTTC	CASSRQGVPQETQYF
few	TRBV14	NA	TRBJ2-3	TGTGCCAGCAGCCAAATTTCGGCAGGGCGGGCAGATACGCAGTATTTT	CASSQISAGRADTQYF
NA	TRBV9	TRBD2	TRBJ2-3	TGTGCCAGCAGCGTAGTAGGACTAGGATCCACAGATACGCAGTATTTT	CASSVVGLGSTDTQYF
few	TRBV29-1	NA	TRBJ2-1	TGCAGCGTCGCGGCGGGTGGCAATGAGCAGTTCTTC	CSVAAGGNEQFF
NA	TRBV6-4	TRBD1	TRBJ2-1	TGTGCCAGCAGCGAGACAGGGACCCCCTACAATGAGCAGTTCTTC	CASSETGTPYNEQFF
NA	TRBV14	NA	TRBJ1-2	TGTGCCAGCAGCCAAGATGGGCGAGGGTATGGCTACACCTTC	CASSQDGRGYGYTF
NA	TRBV25-1	NA	TRBJ2-1	TGTGCCAGCAGGCTGACTAGTGTCGGTGAGCAGTTCTTC	CASRLTSVGEQFF
NA	TRBV29-1	NA	TRBJ2-3	TGCAGCGCCAGGAACCCTAGCACAGATACGCAGTATTTT	CSARNPSTDTQYF
few	TRBV28	NA	TRBJ2-1	TGTGCCAGCAGTTTAATGTGGGTCAGAGTCGGGGAGGGGGGTGAGCAGTTCTTC	CASSLMWVRVGEGGEQFF
few	TRBV4-3	NA	TRBJ2-5	TGCGCCAGCAGCCAAGATGCCGGTAACCAAGAGACCCAGTACTTC	CASSQDAGNQETQYF
NA	TRBV18	NA	TRBJ1-1	TGTGCCAGCTTACCACCGGGCAGCCTGGGGACTGAAGCTTTCTTT	CASLPPGSLGTEAFF
NA	TRBV28	NA	TRBJ2-3	TGTGCCAGCAGCGATACTAGCTCTAGCACAGATACGCAGTATTTT	CASSDTSSSTDTQYF
NA	TRBV27	TRBD1	TRBJ2-1	TGTGCCAGCAGTCTATGGACAGGGTCCCGCAATGAGCAGTTCTTC	CASSLWTGSRNEQFF
NA	TRBV7-9	NA	TRBJ2-2	TGTGCCAGCAGCCATTATCCTTACGGGTCGAACACCGGGGAGCTGTTTTTT	CASSHYPYGSNTGELFF
NA	TRBV7-2	NA	TRBJ2-3	TGTGCCAACAGCTTAGTTAGGGGCGGTGGTGCCACAGATACGCAGTATTTT	CANSLVRGGGATDTQYF
NA	TRBV28	NA	TRBJ2-3	TGTGCCAGCAGTCAACCTTGGAAGACAGATACGCAGTATTTT	CASSQPWKTDTQYF
few	TRBV20-1	TRBD2	TRBJ2-1	TGCAGTGCTCTCCATGGGCTAGCGGGGGGGAGCTCCTACAATGAGCAGTTCTTC	CSALHGLAGGSSYNEQFF
NA	TRBV29-1	NA	TRBJ2-1	TGCAGCGTTGAGGACAGCCTGCAAGTCAATGAGCAGTTCTTC	CSVEDSLQVNEQFF
few	TRBV12-5	TRBD2	TRBJ2-1	TGTGCTAGTGGTAGGGAGGGACGACTAGCGGGCGTCGACCTTCCCTACAATGAGCAGTTCTTC	CASGREGRLAGVDLPYNEQFF
NA	TRBV11-2	NA	TRBJ2-1	TGTGCCAGCAGCTTAGATTTGGGGACCGAGATATACAATGAGCAGTTCTTC	CASSLDLGTEIYNEQFF
NA	TRBV5-1	TRBD1	TRBJ2-7	TGCACCAGCAGCCCGGGACAGGAGCCCTACGAGCAGTACTTC	CTSSPGQEPYEQYF
NA	TRBV28	NA	TRBJ1-2	TGTGCCAGCAGTTTTCCGGCCCCGGGACATATCTATGGCTACACCTTC	CASSFPAPGHIYGYTF